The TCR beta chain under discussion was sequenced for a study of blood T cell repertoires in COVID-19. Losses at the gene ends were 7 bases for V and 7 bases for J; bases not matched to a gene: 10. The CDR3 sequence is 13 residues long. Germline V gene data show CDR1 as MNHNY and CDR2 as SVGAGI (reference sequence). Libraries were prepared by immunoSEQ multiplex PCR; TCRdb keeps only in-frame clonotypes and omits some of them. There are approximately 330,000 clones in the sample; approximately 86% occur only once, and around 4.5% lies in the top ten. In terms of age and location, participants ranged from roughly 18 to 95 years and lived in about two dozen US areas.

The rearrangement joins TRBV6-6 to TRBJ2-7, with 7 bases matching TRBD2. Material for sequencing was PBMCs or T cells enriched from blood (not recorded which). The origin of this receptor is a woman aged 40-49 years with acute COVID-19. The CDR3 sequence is CASTSRLAGEQYF. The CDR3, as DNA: TGTGCCAGCACCTCTAGACTAGCTGGTGAGCAGTACTTC.